Listed below are T cell receptor beta chains from one sample, sequenced in a study of blood T cell repertoires in COVID-19. TCRdb's table, derived via immunoSEQ multiplex PCR, lists solely in-frame clones and lacks some. The table lists approximately 110,000 clones, 65% to 80% of them singletons, with about 20% in the top ten. Sequenced: peripheral blood. The receptors come from a man between 65 and 79 years old with active or convalescent COVID-19. CDR3s include the opening cysteine and the closing phenylalanine or tryptophan. A D gene is named only where the DNA matches it firmly. Clone size is stated in some rows and not others, as once, few, many or a class when expanded.

CDR3nt	CDR3aa	v_gene	d_gene	j_gene	abundance
TGTGCCAGCAGCGCAAACAGGTACTCCTACGAGCAGTACTTC	CASSANRYSYEQYF	TRBV11-2	-	TRBJ2-7	-
TGTGCCAGCAGCTACACTAGCGGGGAGACCCAGTACTTC	CASSYTSGETQYF	TRBV5-4	TRBD2	TRBJ2-5	-
TGTGCCAGCAGCTTAGGAGGATCCACTAACTATGGCTACACCTTC	CASSLGGSTNYGYTF	TRBV7-3	-	TRBJ1-2	-
TGTGCCAGCAGTTTATCCGGGGTAGGAATCTCCTACGAGCAGTACTTC	CASSLSGVGISYEQYF	TRBV27	-	TRBJ2-7	-
TGTGCCAGCAGCTTAGTGGACAGGGGGAATCCTAACTATGGCTACACCTTC	CASSLVDRGNPNYGYTF	TRBV11-2	TRBD1	TRBJ1-2	-
TGTGCCAGCATAACAGGGTGCTACTCCTACGAGCAGTACTTC	CASITGCYSYEQYF	TRBV21-1	-	TRBJ2-7	once
TGTGCCAGTAGTATGGGACTAGCGGGAGTTGAGCAGTTCTTC	CASSMGLAGVEQFF	TRBV19	TRBD2	TRBJ2-1	-
TGTGCCAGTAGTTGGGGGACAGACGATGGCTACACCTTC	CASSWGTDDGYTF	TRBV19	TRBD1	TRBJ1-2	-
TGTGCCATCAGTGAGTCAGGAGAATATGGCTACACCTTC	CAISESGEYGYTF	TRBV10-3	-	TRBJ1-2	-
TGTGCCAGCAGCCAAGACCAGGGCCTGGGGGGGGAGCAGTACTTC	CASSQDQGLGGEQYF	TRBV3-1/TRBV3-2	TRBD2	TRBJ2-7	-
TGTGCCAGCAGCTTGGTAGCGGGGGGGCGTAATGAGCAGTTCTTC	CASSLVAGGRNEQFF	TRBV5-4	TRBD2	TRBJ2-1	-
TGTGCCAGCGGGGAAGGGACTCTCGGTTCACCCCTCCACTTT	CASGEGTLGSPLHF	TRBV5-4	-	TRBJ1-6	-
TGCGCCAGCAGTGAGCGACCCACGGGTTCACCCCTCCACTTT	CASSERPTGSPLHF	TRBV10-1	-	TRBJ1-6	-
TGTGCCAGCAGCCAAGCCGGACAGGGCGCCTATGGCTACACCTTC	CASSQAGQGAYGYTF	TRBV3-1/TRBV3-2	TRBD1	TRBJ1-2	-
TGTGCCTCTTCCGGGGGTAGCGGAGACTTTGGAGAGACCCAGTACTTC	CASSGGSGDFGETQYF	TRBV9	-	TRBJ2-5	once
TGTGCCAGCAGTGAAAAGGCAGGGGGGTATAGCAATCAGCCCCAGCATTTT	CASSEKAGGYSNQPQHF	TRBV6-1	TRBD1	TRBJ1-5	-
TGCGCCAGCAGCTTGGTGAAACTAGCGGGGGGGCTGAATGAGCAGTTCTTC	CASSLVKLAGGLNEQFF	TRBV5-1	TRBD2	TRBJ2-1	few
TGTGCCAGCAGCATAAGGACAGGGGGAACCGGGGAGCTGTTTTTT	CASSIRTGGTGELFF	TRBV7-2	TRBD1	TRBJ2-2	-
TGTGCCAGCAGAGCGACAGAGAATAGCAATCAGCCCCAGCATTTT	CASRATENSNQPQHF	TRBV6-5	-	TRBJ1-5	-
TGTGCCATTCCGACGACAGGGGACTATGGCTACACCTTC	CAIPTTGDYGYTF	TRBV28	TRBD1	TRBJ1-2	-
TGCGCCAGCAGCTCGACTAGCGGGACATACAATGAGCAGTTCTTC	CASSSTSGTYNEQFF	TRBV5-1	TRBD2	TRBJ2-1	-
TGCAGCGGGGGACTAGCGGGAGGAAATGAGCAGTTCTTC	CSGGLAGGNEQFF	TRBV29-1	TRBD2	TRBJ2-1	-
TGTGCCAGCAGCCCACTCAGCGGGAAAGGGCTCCACAATGAGCAGTTCTTC	CASSPLSGKGLHNEQFF	TRBV5-6	TRBD2	TRBJ2-1	-
TGTGCCAGCAGTGAATCGGGACTAGGCAATCAGCCCCAGCATTTT	CASSESGLGNQPQHF	TRBV2	-	TRBJ1-5	few
TGTGCCAGCATAAGACAAGCTAACTATGGCTACACCTTC	CASIRQANYGYTF	TRBV28	-	TRBJ1-2	few
TGTGCCAGCAGTCCCCCGGGGTCGGGGGGGGCGACAGATACGCAGTATTTT	CASSPPGSGGATDTQYF	TRBV28	TRBD2	TRBJ2-3	-
TGTGCCAGCAGTGAGGGGGGGGCCTACTCCTACGAGCAGTACTTC	CASSEGGAYSYEQYF	TRBV6-1	-	TRBJ2-7	few
TGCGCCAGCAGCCCTGGAGATGGGAGCAATCAGCCCCAGCATTTT	CASSPGDGSNQPQHF	TRBV5-1	-	TRBJ1-5	-
TGTGCCAGTACCACGGGGGGCGGGAGTTACAATGAGCAGTTCTTC	CASTTGGGSYNEQFF	TRBV19	-	TRBJ2-1	-
TGTGCCAGCAGCCAAGATGGTAGCCGCGGGGATACGCAGTATTTT	CASSQDGSRGDTQYF	TRBV3-1/TRBV3-2	-	TRBJ2-3	-
TGCGCCAGCAGCTTGGTCGGTAGCGGGGGGGCCAATGAGCAGTTCTTC	CASSLVGSGGANEQFF	TRBV5-1	TRBD2	TRBJ2-1	-
TGTGCCAGCAGAAAGGACAGGGGGCCCGGTCAGCCCCAGCATTTT	CASRKDRGPGQPQHF	TRBV27	TRBD1	TRBJ1-5	-
TGTGCCAGCAGTAAACAGGGGTCCGTTGAAAAACTGTTTTTT	CASSKQGSVEKLFF	TRBV3-1/TRBV3-2	TRBD1	TRBJ1-4	-
TGTGCCACGACGGCAGGGGGAAGAAACTATGGCTACACCTTC	CATTAGGRNYGYTF	TRBV19	TRBD1	TRBJ1-2	few
TGTGCCACCAGCAGAGGTGGCGGCGCCTACGAGCAGTACTTC	CATSRGGGAYEQYF	TRBV15	-	TRBJ2-7	-
TGTGCCAGCACCCCGGGACTCCTGAACACTGAAGCTTTCTTT	CASTPGLLNTEAFF	TRBV14	-	TRBJ1-1	-
TGTGCCTGGAGTGGCGTATCCTACGAGCAGTACTTC	CAWSGVSYEQYF	TRBV30	-	TRBJ2-7	-
TGTGCCAGCAGCCAACGGGGCACAGATACGCAGTATTTT	CASSQRGTDTQYF	TRBV3-1/TRBV3-2	-	TRBJ2-3	-